Listed below are T cell receptor beta chains from one sample, sequenced in a study of PD-1 blockade in classical Hodgkin lymphoma. The method was immunoSEQ multiplex PCR; TCRdb's version includes in-frame clones alone and lacks a portion of them. The sample carries tens of thousands of clones, roughly four fifths recorded once. The sequenced sample was peripheral blood mononuclear cells (PBMCs), obtained before the fourth cycle of nivolumab. These receptors were collected from a human donor with classical Hodgkin lymphoma. Each CDR3 is given with its conserved first and last residue. D genes are given only for firm matches. Clone size, where shown, is once, few, many, or a class for clones that have expanded.

j_call clone_size d_call v_call cdr3_nt cdr3_aa
TRBJ1-1 NA NA TRBV5-4 TGTGCCAGCAGCTTTCGACGGAACACTGAAGCTTTCTTT CASSFRRNTEAFF
TRBJ2-3 NA TRBD1 TRBV12-5 TGTGCTAGTGGTCTTGGTTCCGGGACAGGATACACAGATACGCAGTATTTT CASGLGSGTGYTDTQYF
TRBJ2-1 NA NA TRBV7-3 TGTGCCAGCAGCTTAGGAGGGGGGTACTTTAACAATGAGCAGTTCTTC CASSLGGGYFNNEQFF
TRBJ2-7 NA TRBD2 TRBV27 TGTGCCAGCAGTTTATCGGTACGGGAGGTATTCGAGCAGTACTTC CASSLSVREVFEQYF
TRBJ1-1 NA NA TRBV19 TGTGCCAGTACTATCCGAAGGCGGATCTTAAGGGGGAACACTGAAGCTTTCTTT CASTIRRRILRGNTEAFF
TRBJ1-6 few NA TRBV7-9 TGTGCCAGCAGCCCAGGGAGCTCCTATAATTCACCCCTCCACTTT CASSPGSSYNSPLHF
TRBJ1-3 once NA TRBV6-1 TGTGCCAGCAGTGTTATATTGGGACAAAACTCTGGAAACACCATATATTTT CASSVILGQNSGNTIYF
TRBJ2-7 NA NA TRBV6-6 TGTGCCAGCAGTTACGATGGTTCCGAGCAGTACTTC CASSYDGSEQYF
TRBJ2-4 NA NA TRBV2 TGTGCCAGCAGGGCCGGGACGGCTGCCAAAAACATTCAGTACTTC CASRAGTAAKNIQYF
TRBJ1-1 NA NA TRBV15 TGTGCCACCAGCAGGATCAGGGAGAACACTGAAGCTTTCTTT CATSRIRENTEAFF
TRBJ2-1 NA TRBD2 TRBV7-3 TGTGCCAGCAGCTTAGCGGGAGGGTTGAATGAGCAGTTCTTC CASSLAGGLNEQFF
TRBJ2-7 NA NA TRBV7-2 TGTGCCAGCAGCTTAGGGTCATACGAGCAGTACTTC CASSLGSYEQYF
TRBJ1-3 NA NA TRBV5-4 TGTGCCAGCAGCTTGGAGGGAAACACCATATATTTT CASSLEGNTIYF
TRBJ1-1 NA TRBD1 TRBV7-2 TGTGCCAGCAGCAAGGGACAGGGGAGGACTGAAGCTTTCTTT CASSKGQGRTEAFF
TRBJ2-2 few NA TRBV9 TGTGCCAGCAGCGTGACCGGGACTCCCACCGGGGAGCTGTTTTTT CASSVTGTPTGELFF